The 25 T cell receptor beta chains reported below all come from one sample, sequenced in a study of OX40 agonist ivuxolimab in advanced cancers. The method behind the library was the immunoSEQ multiplex PCR assay. Drawn from immuneACCESS, this table holds only the in-frame rearrangements with V and J called that TCRdb kept. Clones are partly lost; checked studies trace under half to an unresolved V gene and leave the rest unexplained. For this sample there are 60,000 to 80,000 clones; about 81% appear just once. Of the sample, around 5% falls within the top ten clones. The sample in question was CD4+ or CD8+ T cells sorted from blood, obtained in a trial of the OX40 agonist ivuxolimab. The receptors stem from an adult with an advanced solid tumor such as melanoma, head and neck, liver or kidney cancer.

The chain links TRBV18 to TRBJ1-5, with D maybe TRBD1 (5 bases). This CDR3 is 16 amino acids long. Germline V gives CDR1 KGHSH, CDR2 LQKENI. Trimming pared 2 bases from V and 6 bases from J, leaving 17 bases between. The CDR3 DNA reads as TGTGCCAGCTCACCAACCGTCCCAGGGTACCGTCAGCCCCAGCATTTT. Amino acids: CASSPTVPGYRQPQHF. Variable domain in full (rest from reference TRBV18 and TRBJ1-5): NAGVMQNPRHLVRRRGQEARLRCSPMKGHSHVYWYRQLPEEGLKFMVYLQKENIIDESGMPKERFSAEFPKEGPSILRIQQVVRGDSAAYFCASSPTVPGYRQPQHFGDGTRLSIL.

The rearrangement links TRBV9 to TRBJ2-5; possible D gene TRBD1, 5 bases. In germline, CDR1 is SGDLS, CDR2 YYNGEE. The CDR3 loop spans 13 amino acids. V lost 0 bases and J 5 bases, leaving 8 bases between the germline ends. CDR3 amino acids: CASSVGGEETQYF. The DNA for the CDR3 is TGTGCCAGCAGCGTAGGGGGCGAGGAGACCCAGTACTTC.

The gene calls are TRBV25-1 and TRBJ2-1; D tentatively reads TRBD1 or TRBD2 (5 bases each). Germline-derived CDR1 and CDR2 are MGHDK and SYGVNS. This CDR3 contains 14 residues. Trimming left V 5 bases short and J 8 bases short, with 16 bases between. CDR3 nucleotide sequence: TGTGCCAGCAGTCCCCCGGGACGGCACTATGAGCAGTTCTTC. Its protein product is CASSPPGRHYEQFF.

The rearrangement joins TRBV12-5 to TRBJ1-6; D unclear. Trimming pared 1 base from V and 7 bases from J, leaving 5 bases between. The length of the CDR3 is 13 residues. Germline lookup yields CDR1 LGHNT and CDR2 FRNRAP. CDR3: CASGLEENSPLHF. The CDR3 bases are TGTGCTAGTGGTTTGGAAGAGAATTCACCCCTCCACTTT.

This rearrangement joins TRBV7-8 to TRBJ2-3; 7 nucleotides match TRBD2. In germline, CDR1 is SGHVS, CDR2 FQNEAQ. The CDR3 runs 13 residues. J gave up 6 bases and V 7 bases, and 7 bases lay outside the gene matches. The CDR3 bases are TGTGCCAGCAAGCGGGATAAGGGTGATACGCAGTATTTT. It specifies CASKRDKGDTQYF.

This rearrangement joins TRBV5-1 to TRBJ1-6; TRBD1 is a possible D gene (6 bases). The CDR3 is made up of 16 amino acids. Germline CDR1 SGHRS, CDR2 YFSETQ. V was trimmed by 1 base and J by 5 bases, leaving 13 bases between them. The CDR3 sequence: CASSLTGFLDNSPLHF. The CDR3 bases are TGCGCCAGCAGCTTGACAGGGTTTCTTGATAATTCACCCCTCCACTTT.

This clone came up many times. This chain joins TRBV27 and TRBJ1-1; D remains ambiguous. The CDR3 loop spans 13 amino acids. Germline V gives CDR1 MNHEY, CDR2 SMNVEV (reference sequence). V dropped 4 bases and J dropped 0 bases, with 6 bases sitting between them. CDR3 amino acids: CASSSLLNTEAFF. CDR3 in DNA: TGTGCCAGCAGTTCACTCCTGAACACTGAAGCTTTCTTT.

This rearrangement joins TRBV2 to TRBJ2-1, with a possible D match to TRBD2 (7 bases). CDR1 SNHLY and CDR2 FYNNEI come from the germline V gene. This CDR3 has 14 residues. V was pared by 7 bases and J by 5 bases, with 15 bases between. DNA of the CDR3: TGTGCCAGCATTGAGGGGGAGGGTAACAATGAGCAGTTCTTC. Amino acids: CASIEGEGNNEQFF.

V and J are TRBV18 and TRBJ1-1; a possible D gene is TRBD1 (6 bases). Germline CDR1 reads KGHSH; CDR2 reads LQKENI. The ends were cut back, 3 bases at V and 3 bases at J, with 11 bases in the middle. The CDR3 runs to 14 residues. The CDR3 here is CASSPYQGHTEAFF. CDR3 coding DNA: TGTGCCAGCTCACCCTATCAGGGGCACACTGAAGCTTTCTTT.

The chain has TRBV2 and TRBJ2-3; weak D call: TRBD2 (5 bases). The germline CDR1 and CDR2 sequences are SNHLY and FYNNEI. This CDR3 region has 12 residues. Trimming left V 6 bases short and J 6 bases short, with 10 bases between. CDR3 DNA: TGTGCCAGCAGGGGAGTCTACGATACGCAGTATTTT. It yields the protein CASRGVYDTQYF.

The CDR3 region is CASSPSYKAGGELFF. In DNA form, the CDR3 reads TGTGCCAGCAGCCCATCTTATAAAGCTGGCGGGGAGCTGTTTTTT. The chain carries TRBV11-1 and TRBJ2-2; D gene uncertain. CDR1 is SGHAT and CDR2 is FQDESV in the germline V gene (reference sequence). This CDR3 has 15 residues. V lost 5 bases, J lost 7 bases, and 17 bases lay in between. Using reference TRBV11-1 and TRBJ2-2 for the parts outside the CDR3, the full variable domain is EAEVAQSPRYKITEKSQAVAFWCDPISGHATLYWYRQILGQGPELLVQFQDESVVDDSQLPKDRFSAERLKGVDSTLKIQPAELGDSAMYLCASSPSYKAGGELFFGEGSRLTVL.

This chain links TRBV18 with TRBJ1-4; 8 bases map to TRBD1. The CDR3 runs to 15 residues. Unmatched junction bases numbered 6, after V lost 3 bases and J lost 6 bases. CDR1 is KGHSH, CDR2 LQKENI, per germline. For the CDR3, the DNA is TGTGCCAGCTCACCCGGACAGGGTTGGGATGAAAAACTGTTTTTT. It specifies CASSPGQGWDEKLFF.

The V and J genes are TRBV2 and TRBJ1-1; D gene ambiguous. Deletions cut 6 bases from V and 2 bases from J, with 13 bases between. This CDR3 has 14 residues. The germline V gene has CDR1 SNHLY and CDR2 FYNNEI. The DNA of the CDR3 is TGTGCCAGCAGAGCGGCCTTGGCCAACACTGAAGCTTTCTTT. This codes for CASRAALANTEAFF.

V is TRBV5-8 and J is TRBJ2-3; TRBD2 is a possible D gene (6 bases). The CDR3 extends over 15 amino acids. Between the trimmed V and J ends, which lost 0 bases and 5 bases, there was a span of 13 bases. Germline V gene sequence: CDR1 SGHTS, CDR2 YDEGEE. The CDR3: CASSLGGQGGDTQYF. The CDR3 coding sequence is TGTGCCAGCAGCTTGGGGGGCCAGGGAGGAGATACGCAGTATTTT.

This chain uses TRBV5-5 with TRBJ1-1, with D maybe TRBD1 (6 bases). There are 15 residues in the CDR3. V was trimmed by 6 bases and J by 4 bases, leaving 19 bases between them. CDR1 is SGHKS, CDR2 YYEKEE, per germline (reference sequence). The CDR3, as DNA: TGTGCCAGCACCACCCGAGGGGGGGGAGGCACTGAAGCTTTCTTT. Translated, it gives CASTTRGGGGTEAFF.

The rearrangement uses TRBV4-1 and TRBJ2-1; 8 bases map to TRBD1. This CDR3 contains 16 residues. Trimming at V came to 6 bases and at J to 3 bases, leaving 10 bases not matched to a gene. CDR1 and CDR2 (germline): MGHRA, YSYEKL. The CDR3 region is CASSRQGFGIYNEQFF. The CDR3 coding sequence is TGCGCCAGCAGTCGACAGGGGTTCGGGATCTACAATGAGCAGTTCTTC.

A single count supports this clone. This chain uses TRBV10-2 with TRBJ2-7; tentative D call: TRBD1 (6 bases). CDR3 length: 13 residues. Germline lookup yields CDR1 WSHSY and CDR2 SAAADI. Trimming pared 2 bases from V and 2 bases from J, leaving 7 bases between. This CDR3 reads CASSEGQTYEQYF. In DNA, the CDR3 is TGCGCCAGCAGTGAGGGACAGACCTACGAGCAGTACTTC.

The chain joins TRBV18 to TRBJ2-3; D is unresolved. V was clipped by 3 bases and J by 2 bases, with 12 bases between them. Germline assignment: CDR1 KGHSH and CDR2 LQKENI. The CDR3 has 15 amino acids. CDR3 sequence (DNA): TGTGCCAGCTCACCGTCGGTGGGGTTCACAGATACGCAGTATTTT. It yields the protein CASSPSVGFTDTQYF.

CDR3 DNA sequence: TGTGCCAGTAGCGAGCGGGGGGATTACAATGAGCAGTTCTTC. This codes for CASSERGDYNEQFF. The V gene is TRBV19, the J gene TRBJ2-1; 9 positions agree with TRBD2. CDR1 and CDR2 from the germline V gene are LNHDA and SQIVND (reference sequence). The CDR3 is 14 residues long. V shed 6 bases and J 4 bases; nucleotides not matched to a gene: 4. The variable domain in full, with the rest retrieved from reference TRBV19 and TRBJ2-1, is DGGITQSPKYLFRKEGQNVTLSCEQNLNHDAMYWYRQDPGQGLRLIYYSQIVNDFQKGDIAEGYSVSREKKESFPLTVTSAQKNPTAFYLCASSERGDYNEQFFGPGTRLTVL.

The gene calls are TRBV6-6 and TRBJ2-7, with D possibly matching TRBD2 (5 bases). The CDR3 contains 12 residues. The V and J ends lost 7 bases and 1 base respectively, with 8 bases between them. The germline gives CDR1 MNHNY, CDR2 SVGAGI (reference sequence). DNA for the CDR3: TGTGCCAGCAAAGGGAGTTCCTACGAGCAGTACTTC. Amino acids: CASKGSSYEQYF.

The chain uses TRBV19 and TRBJ2-7, with 14 bases that match TRBD2. Germline V gene sequence: CDR1 LNHDA, CDR2 SQIVND (reference sequence). The trim removed 4 bases at V and 3 bases at J, leaving 5 bases unmatched. There are 16 residues in the CDR3. The CDR3 bases are TGTGCCAGTAGTACCGCCGGGACTAGCGGGAGCTACGAGCAGTACTTC. Translating gives CASSTAGTSGSYEQYF. Filled out from reference TRBV19 and TRBJ2-7, the complete variable domain reads DGGITQSPKYLFRKEGQNVTLSCEQNLNHDAMYWYRQDPGQGLRLIYYSQIVNDFQKGDIAEGYSVSREKKESFPLTVTSAQKNPTAFYLCASSTAGTSGSYEQYFGPGTRLTVT.

The J gene is TRBJ2-1, the V gene TRBV27; D is uncertain. The germline gives CDR1 MNHEY, CDR2 SMNVEV (reference sequence). Trimming cost V 2 bases and J 6 bases, with 14 bases left between them. CDR3 size: 15 residues. The chain's CDR3 is CASSLSQAASNEQFF. CDR3 bases: TGTGCCAGCAGTTTAAGTCAGGCGGCCAGCAATGAGCAGTTCTTC.

The CDR3 loop reads CASSSGGTGGTEAFF. Here the CDR3 DNA reads TGCGCCAGCAGTAGCGGTGGGACAGGGGGCACTGAAGCTTTCTTT. V and J are TRBV10-2 and TRBJ1-1, with TRBD1 matching over 11 bases. V shed 5 bases, J shed 4 bases, and the junction held 6 bases outside the gene matches. CDR3 size: 15 residues. CDR1 and CDR2 from the germline V gene are WSHSY and SAAADI.

This sequence joins TRBV19 and TRBJ2-6; D call uncertain. This CDR3 is 16 amino acids long. The germline V gene has CDR1 LNHDA and CDR2 SQIVND (reference sequence). Trimming stripped 8 bases from V and 0 bases from J, with 14 bases between. The chain's CDR3 is CASGPTLSSGANVLTF. The CDR3 DNA sequence: TGTGCCAGTGGCCCAACTCTCAGCTCTGGGGCCAACGTCCTGACTTTC.

This chain joins TRBV7-9 and TRBJ2-7; D remains unclear. The V and J ends lost 8 bases and 2 bases respectively, with 10 bases between them. The CDR3 totals 12 residues. The germline gives CDR1 SEHNR, CDR2 FQNEAQ (reference sequence). In DNA, the CDR3 is TGTGCCAGCGTTGCGAACGCCTACGAGCAGTACTTC. Encoded protein: CASVANAYEQYF.